These T cell receptor beta chains were read from a single sample in a study of T cell responses to AZD1222 COVID-19 vaccine. Clones were read by immunoSEQ multiplex PCR, and TCRdb kept only the in-frame ones, dropping some. The sample yields 95,000 to 110,000 clones, roughly 88% seen once. This sample comprised peripheral blood, obtained on day 0 of AZD1222 vaccination. These receptors were obtained from an adult in good health. Both conserved end residues are part of each CDR3. D genes are given only for firm matches. A clone size is listed for some rows: how often the clone was seen (once, few, many), or a class if it is expanded.

d_gene	v_gene	j_gene	abundance	CDR3nt	CDR3aa
NA	TRBV21-1	TRBJ2-1	NA	TGTGCCAGCAGCATTGAGGGGAGCTCCTACAATGAGCAGTTCTTC	CASSIEGSSYNEQFF
TRBD2	TRBV5-6	TRBJ2-1	NA	TGTGCCAGCAGCCGAGTCGGGGGGTCCTACAATGAGCAGTTCTTC	CASSRVGGSYNEQFF
NA	TRBV24-1	TRBJ1-6	NA	TGTGCCACAATGGAAGGGAATAATTCACCCCTCCACTTT	CATMEGNNSPLHF
NA	TRBV6-5	TRBJ1-3	NA	TGTGCCAGCAGTTACTCTGGAAACACCATATATTTT	CASSYSGNTIYF
TRBD1	TRBV4-1	TRBJ1-5	once	TGCGCCAGCAGCCTCGGACAGGACCGCTATCAGCCCCAGCATTTT	CASSLGQDRYQPQHF
TRBD1	TRBV10-2	TRBJ2-5	NA	TGCGCCAGCAATCCGGACAGGGGAGGGGAGACCCAGTACTTC	CASNPDRGGETQYF
TRBD2	TRBV3-1/TRBV3-2	TRBJ2-4	NA	TGTGCCAGCAGCCAAGGCGGGGGGGCCGGCATTCAGTACTTC	CASSQGGGAGIQYF
TRBD1	TRBV30	TRBJ1-2	NA	TGTGCCTGGAGTGACGGACAGGGTAACTATGGCTACACCTTC	CAWSDGQGNYGYTF
NA	TRBV5-1	TRBJ2-7	NA	TGCGCCAGCAGCTTGACCGGGACACCCTACGAGCAGTACTTC	CASSLTGTPYEQYF
NA	TRBV7-8	TRBJ1-6	NA	TGTGCCAGCAGAAGCCAAAATTCACCCCTCCACTTT	CASRSQNSPLHF
NA	TRBV30	TRBJ1-2	NA	TGTGCCTGGAGTGTACATCCTAACTATGGCTACACCTTC	CAWSVHPNYGYTF
NA	TRBV12-3/TRBV12-4	TRBJ2-1	NA	TGTGCCAGCAGTTTAAGTCGGCACAATGAGCAGTTCTTC	CASSLSRHNEQFF
NA	TRBV7-8	TRBJ2-7	NA	TGTGCCAGCAGACGGACAAGCCACTACGAGCAGTACTTC	CASRRTSHYEQYF
NA	TRBV5-5	TRBJ1-6	NA	TGTGCCAGCAGCCCGGACGAGGGGTGGAGTACTTCACCCCTCCACTTT	CASSPDEGWSTSPLHF
NA	TRBV2	TRBJ1-5	NA	TGTGCCAGCAGCTACCCCCCGGGTCCCCAGCATTTT	CASSYPPGPQHF
NA	TRBV11-2	TRBJ2-4	NA	TGTGCCAGCAGCGATCAGGGAAACATTCAGTACTTC	CASSDQGNIQYF
NA	TRBV11-2	TRBJ1-2	once	TGTGCCAGCAGCTTATTGGAGTATGGCTACACCTTC	CASSLLEYGYTF
TRBD1	TRBV29-1	TRBJ1-2	once	TGCAGCGTTGAGGGCAGGGGGCGAAACTATGGCTACACCTTC	CSVEGRGRNYGYTF
TRBD1	TRBV2	TRBJ1-1	NA	TGTGCCAGCAGGACGACAGGGTACGCTAGACCGAACACTGAAGCTTTCTTT	CASRTTGYARPNTEAFF
NA	TRBV6-2/TRBV6-3	TRBJ2-1	NA	TGTGCCAGCAGCCTAGGGGGTCTTCCGACGGGCGAGCAGTTCTTC	CASSLGGLPTGEQFF
TRBD2	TRBV6-2/TRBV6-3	TRBJ2-1	NA	TGTGCCAGCAGTTTCGAGCGGGGGGGCACGGAGCAGTTCTTC	CASSFERGGTEQFF
TRBD2	TRBV4-1	TRBJ2-2	NA	TGCGCCAGCAGCCCACAGGCTGCTAGCGGGGGGGCAGACACCGGGGAGCTGTTTTTT	CASSPQAASGGADTGELFF
NA	TRBV19	TRBJ2-1	NA	TGTGCCAGTACCACTCCCCCGAATGAGCAGTTCTTC	CASTTPPNEQFF
TRBD1	TRBV6-1	TRBJ1-1	once	TGTGCCAGCAGTGAAGGCCCCTGGAGGGGGCGGACTGAAGCTTTCTTT	CASSEGPWRGRTEAFF
TRBD2	TRBV6-5	TRBJ2-3	NA	TGTGCCAGCAGCAACGGACGGCGGGGGACAGATACGCAGTATTTT	CASSNGRRGTDTQYF
NA	TRBV7-2	TRBJ1-6	NA	TGTGCCAGCAGTAGGGGAAGTTATAATTCACCCCTCCACTTT	CASSRGSYNSPLHF
NA	TRBV20-1	TRBJ2-3	NA	TGCAGTGCTAGACTCTCCGGAATCGAGTATTTT	CSARLSGIEYF
NA	TRBV12-3/TRBV12-4	TRBJ1-2	once	TGTGCCAGCAGTGTTCTGGGGCGGAGTGGCTACACCTTC	CASSVLGRSGYTF
NA	TRBV7-2	TRBJ2-2	NA	TGTGCCAGCAGCTTAGGGTCCGGGGAGCTGTTTTTT	CASSLGSGELFF
NA	TRBV12-3/TRBV12-4	TRBJ1-2	NA	TGTGCCAGCAGCCACGGGGCTGATGGCTACACCTTC	CASSHGADGYTF
TRBD1	TRBV6-2/TRBV6-3	TRBJ1-1	NA	TGTGCCAGCAGTTACAGGGGGCAAACTGAAGCTTTCTTT	CASSYRGQTEAFF
NA	TRBV19	TRBJ1-5	NA	TGTGCCAGTAGTATAAATGGTTATCAGCCCCAGCATTTT	CASSINGYQPQHF
NA	TRBV6-2/TRBV6-3	TRBJ1-4	NA	TGTGCCAGCAGTTACGGGTCGCGGCAGGCAACTAATGAAAAACTGTTTTTT	CASSYGSRQATNEKLFF
NA	TRBV6-2/TRBV6-3	TRBJ2-1	NA	TGTGCCAGCAGTTACTCCGGACGGGCGAGTGAGCAGTTCTTC	CASSYSGRASEQFF
TRBD1	TRBV7-9	TRBJ1-3	NA	TGTGCCAGCAGGAGGGGGACAGCCGGAAACACCATATATTTT	CASRRGTAGNTIYF
NA	TRBV7-2	TRBJ1-4	NA	TGTGCCAGCAGTCAAAATGGGGTGCGGGAAAAACTGTTTTTT	CASSQNGVREKLFF
NA	TRBV7-9	TRBJ1-2	NA	TGTGCCAGCAGCTTAGGGGAGATAATCTATGGCTACACCTTC	CASSLGEIIYGYTF
NA	TRBV10-3	TRBJ1-3	NA	TGTGCCATCAGTGAGGAGGAGGGAAACACCATATATTTT	CAISEEEGNTIYF
NA	TRBV4-3	TRBJ2-1	NA	TGCGCCAGCAGCCAAGCCAAGGACAGCCAGTTCTTC	CASSQAKDSQFF
NA	TRBV11-2	TRBJ1-6	NA	TGTGCCAGCAGCTTAGCCGGAGTTGGGTCACCCCTCCACTTT	CASSLAGVGSPLHF